These T cell receptor beta chains were read from a single sample in a study of blood T cell repertoires in COVID-19. Libraries were prepared by immunoSEQ multiplex PCR; TCRdb keeps only in-frame clonotypes and omits some of them. The repertoire holds more than 150,000 clones, with 65% to 80% as singletons. The sample taken for sequencing was peripheral blood. These receptors came from a man between 50 and 59 years old who had recovered from COVID-19. Each CDR3 is given with its conserved first and last residue. Each record gives: D gene, V gene, J gene, clone size, CDR3 DNA, CDR3 protein. The D gene is left open where the match is weak. Expanded clones are given a class, and other clones once, few, many or no size at all.

NA	TRBV24-1	TRBJ1-5	NA	TGTGCCACTCCCCCTGAGAAAAACTCGGGTCAGCCCCAGCATTTT	CATPPEKNSGQPQHF
TRBD1	TRBV3-1/TRBV3-2	TRBJ1-2	NA	TGTGCCAGCAGCCTCCGGACAGGAGGTCGCTATGGCTACACCTTC	CASSLRTGGRYGYTF
TRBD1	TRBV7-2	TRBJ2-7	few	TGTGCCAGCAGCTCCGATGGGACAGACTACGAGCAGTACTTC	CASSSDGTDYEQYF
TRBD2	TRBV24-1	TRBJ2-3	NA	TGTGCCACCAGTGATCGGACTAGCGGGAGCCCAGATACGCAGTATTTT	CATSDRTSGSPDTQYF
TRBD1	TRBV11-3	TRBJ2-2	NA	TGTGCCAGCAGCCTCGGACAGGGGGCATACACCGGGGAGCTGTTTTTT	CASSLGQGAYTGELFF
NA	TRBV19	TRBJ1-5	NA	TGTGCCAGTAGTCAAGCGGACCATCAGCCCCAGCATTTT	CASSQADHQPQHF
NA	TRBV20-1	TRBJ1-2	once	TGCAGTGCTCTACTGAACTATGGCTACACCTTC	CSALLNYGYTF
NA	TRBV9	TRBJ1-1	NA	TGTGCCAGCAGCACACAGAACACTGAAGCTTTCTTT	CASSTQNTEAFF
TRBD2	TRBV6-1	TRBJ2-5	NA	TGTGCCAGCAGTGAGGCGGGAGGCCAAGAGACCCAGTACTTC	CASSEAGGQETQYF
NA	TRBV20-1	TRBJ2-3	NA	TGCAGTGCTAGTTCCAGCGCAGATCCGACAGATACGCAGTATTTT	CSASSSADPTDTQYF
TRBD1	TRBV5-4	TRBJ1-2	NA	TGTGCCAGCAGCTTAGTCGACAGGGGCGCGAGTGGCTACACCTTC	CASSLVDRGASGYTF
NA	TRBV29-1	TRBJ2-2	NA	TGCAGCGGGATGGAGACCGGGGAGCTGTTTTTT	CSGMETGELFF
TRBD2	TRBV7-2	TRBJ2-7	NA	TGTGCCAGCAGCTCAAGCGGGAGGGTAGAGCAGTACTTC	CASSSSGRVEQYF
TRBD1	TRBV30	TRBJ2-7	NA	TGTGCCTGGAGAGGGGACAGGGTCGAGCAGTACTTC	CAWRGDRVEQYF
TRBD1	TRBV18	TRBJ2-7	NA	TGTGCCAGCTCTACGACCAGGGGGTACGAGCAGTACTTC	CASSTTRGYEQYF
NA	TRBV5-6	TRBJ1-5	NA	TGTGCCAGCAGCTGGAGGGGCAGCAATCAGCCCCAGCATTTT	CASSWRGSNQPQHF
NA	TRBV7-9	TRBJ1-4	NA	TGTGCCAGCAGCTTCGGCAGGGCTGGTGAAAAACTGTTTTTT	CASSFGRAGEKLFF
NA	TRBV5-1	TRBJ1-2	NA	TGCGCCAGCAGCTTAGGTCAGGATAGCTATGGCTACACCTTC	CASSLGQDSYGYTF
NA	TRBV25-1	TRBJ2-1	NA	TGTGCCAGCTCTCCAGATGGAGGCGGTGAGCAGTTCTTC	CASSPDGGGEQFF
TRBD1	TRBV28	TRBJ1-4	NA	TGTGCCAGCAGTCCTCGACAGGGGCGCCGGGATGAAAAACTGTTTTTT	CASSPRQGRRDEKLFF
NA	TRBV19	TRBJ2-1	NA	TGTGCCAGTAGTCCACGCGGGACAGCTAACAATGAGCAGTTCTTC	CASSPRGTANNEQFF
TRBD2	TRBV28	TRBJ2-2	NA	TGTGCCAGCAGTCCTCCGGGACTAGCTCGAGGCGGGGAGCTGTTTTTT	CASSPPGLARGGELFF
NA	TRBV10-2	TRBJ2-7	NA	TGCGCCAGCAGGGAGCGACAGGTCTCCTACGAGCAGTACTTC	CASRERQVSYEQYF
NA	TRBV15	TRBJ1-1	NA	TGTGCCACCAGCAACGAAGGAACAGGAGAAGCTTTCTTT	CATSNEGTGEAFF
TRBD1	TRBV11-1	TRBJ2-5	once	TGTGCCAGCAGGGGGACAGGACAAGAGACCCAGTACTTC	CASRGTGQETQYF
NA	TRBV10-3	TRBJ2-3	NA	TGTGCCATCAGTGAGTCATTAGCGGCCCTGGGGCCCACAGATACGCAGTATTTT	CAISESLAALGPTDTQYF
TRBD2	TRBV5-4	TRBJ2-1	few	TGTGCCAGCAGCTTGGAGCTAGCGGGAGGGCCCTTTGAGCAGTTCTTC	CASSLELAGGPFEQFF
NA	TRBV5-6	TRBJ1-4	NA	TGTGCCAGCAGCTTTTTTAGTCATGCAACTAATGAAAAACTGTTTTTT	CASSFFSHATNEKLFF
TRBD1	TRBV11-2	TRBJ1-6	NA	TGTGCCAGCAGCGGGGACAGGGGCTTCAATTCACCCCTCCACTTT	CASSGDRGFNSPLHF